One sample yielded the 14 T cell receptor beta chains listed below, sequenced in a study of blood T cell repertoires in COVID-19. The protocol was immunoSEQ multiplex PCR, while the TCRdb copy is restricted to in-frame clones and leaves out a portion. The table shows roughly 150,000 clones, with approximately 91% occurring only once. Sequencing was done on a sample of peripheral blood. These receptor sequences come from a man aged 18 to 29 with COVID-19, enrolled during active disease.

The DNA of the CDR3 is TGCAGCGTTGCCGGGGTGATGAACACTGAAGCTTTCTTT. Residues: CSVAGVMNTEAFF. The chain is built from TRBV29-1 and TRBJ1-1; unclear D gene. The V gene lost 4 bases and the J gene lost 0 bases, with 9 bases spanning the gap. Looked up from germline, CDR1 is SQVTM and CDR2 is ANQGSEA. The CDR3 covers 13 residues.

The V gene is TRBV30, the J gene TRBJ1-3; possible D gene TRBD1, 5 bases. This CDR3 is built from 15 residues. Germline-derived CDR1 and CDR2 are GTSNPN and SVGIG (reference sequence). The germline V and J ends were trimmed by 2 bases and 4 bases, with 15 bases remaining between them. CDR3 protein: CAWSPGLRHGNTIYF. As DNA, the CDR3 is TGTGCCTGGAGTCCGGGACTCCGCCACGGAAACACCATATATTTT.

This chain joins TRBV15 and TRBJ2-6; D may be TRBD1 (6 bases). Germline CDR1 and CDR2: LNHNV and YYDKDF (reference sequence). CDR3 length: 19 residues. Trimming cost V 3 bases and J 1 base, with 19 bases left between them. This CDR3 reads CATSSTLQGAWSGANVLTF. In DNA form, the CDR3 reads TGTGCCACCAGCAGCACTTTACAGGGCGCCTGGTCTGGGGCCAACGTCCTGACTTTC.

The gene calls are TRBV11-2 and TRBJ1-2; D not certain. Germline CDR1 reads SGHAT; CDR2 reads FQNNGV. V was shortened by 0 bases and J by 1 base, with 18 bases between the two germline ends. This CDR3 has 18 residues. The CDR3 DNA reads TGTGCCAGCAGCTTAGATCTCCGTGGCCGGGGTAATAACTATGGCTACACCTTC. The encoded protein is CASSLDLRGRGNNYGYTF.

The rearrangement uses TRBV20-1 and TRBJ2-7; 7 nucleotides align to TRBD2. In germline, CDR1 is DFQATT, CDR2 SNEGSKA (reference sequence). The CDR3 is 11 residues long. With V trimmed by 5 bases and J by 2 bases, 0 bases remained unmatched. The CDR3 is CSAAGAYEQYF. The CDR3 region has the DNA TGCAGTGCTGCGGGGGCCTACGAGCAGTACTTC.

This chain uses TRBV27 with TRBJ2-7, with TRBD2 matching over 8 bases. There are 13 residues in the CDR3. Trimming took 6 bases from V and 6 from J; bases not matched to a gene: 7. The germline gives CDR1 MNHEY, CDR2 SMNVEV (reference sequence). The CDR3 coding sequence is TGTGCCAGCAGCGGGAGGGCCCTCATCGAGCAGTACTTC. Residues: CASSGRALIEQYF.

This rearrangement joins TRBV10-3 to TRBJ2-1; the match to TRBD1 covers 8 bases. Germline CDR1 is ENHRY and CDR2 is SYGVKD. V lost 6 bases and J lost 8; bases outside the gene matches: 6. The CDR3 loop spans 13 amino acids. The CDR3 loop reads CAISDRGSDEQFF. The DNA of the CDR3 is TGTGCCATCAGCGACAGGGGAAGCGATGAGCAGTTCTTC.

The rearrangement uses TRBV6-5 and TRBJ1-2, with 11 bases aligning to TRBD1. Per the germline V gene, CDR1 is MNHEY and CDR2 is SVGAGI. The V and J ends lost 10 bases and 6 bases, in that order; junction bases with no gene match: 4. The CDR3 consists of 12 residues. For the CDR3, the DNA is TGTGCCACCAGGACAGGGGGCCATGGCTACACCTTC. Translation: CATRTGGHGYTF.

This clone was picked up a small number of times. This chain uses TRBV5-1 with TRBJ2-7; a possible D gene is TRBD2 (6 bases). CDR1 and CDR2 (germline): SGHRS, YFSETQ. Between the trimmed V and J ends, which lost 0 bases and 0 bases, there was a span of 13 bases. CDR3 length: 16 amino acids. For the CDR3, the DNA is TGCGCCAGCAGCTTGGTAGCAGGGACTCTCTCCTACGAGCAGTACTTC. The encoded protein is CASSLVAGTLSYEQYF.

The CDR3 bases are TGTGCCAGTAGTATCGGGATCGCTGGAAACACCATATATTTT. Residues: CASSIGIAGNTIYF. The chain recombines TRBV19 with TRBJ1-3; D gene unclear. Trimming took off 3 bases at V and 2 bases at J, with 8 bases between the two ends. The CDR3 sequence is 14 residues long. In germline, CDR1 is LNHDA, CDR2 SQIVND (reference sequence).

The V gene is TRBV6-5, the J gene TRBJ1-3; tentatively, D is TRBD1 (5 bases). V lost 8 bases to trimming and J lost 1 base, with 15 bases between them. This CDR3 is 15 amino acids long. CDR1 MNHEY and CDR2 SVGAGI come from the germline V gene. The CDR3 DNA reads TGTGCCAGCGTAATTTCCAGGGCTTCTGGAAACACCATATATTTT. Amino acid sequence: CASVISRASGNTIYF.

The rearrangement uses TRBV5-1 and TRBJ2-1; D gene uncertain. CDR1 is SGHRS, CDR2 YFSETQ, per germline. Trimming stripped 3 bases from V and 0 bases from J, with 4 bases between. The CDR3 sequence is 13 residues long. This CDR3 reads CASSSVSYNEQFF. In DNA, the CDR3 is TGCGCCAGCAGCTCCGTCTCCTACAATGAGCAGTTCTTC.

The chain has TRBV18 and TRBJ2-1; 7 bases align to TRBD2. Germline assignment: CDR1 KGHSH and CDR2 LQKENI. The CDR3 spans 16 residues. The trim removed 3 bases at V and 6 bases at J, leaving 11 bases unmatched. The CDR3 nucleotides read TGTGCCAGCTCACCGATTCAAGGGGAGCGGGGCAATGAGCAGTTCTTC. Translating it yields CASSPIQGERGNEQFF.

The rearrangement joins TRBV5-1 to TRBJ1-1; D perhaps matches TRBD1 (6 bases). CDR1 and CDR2 (germline): SGHRS, YFSETQ. The CDR3 extends over 13 amino acids. Trimming removed 4 bases from V and 4 bases from J, with 11 bases in between. The CDR3 DNA reads as TGCGCCAGCAGCGCCGGACAGTTCACTGAAGCTTTCTTT. The encoded protein is CASSAGQFTEAFF. The whole variable domain, filled in from reference TRBV5-1 and TRBJ1-1, reads KAGVTQTPRYLIKTRGQQVTLSCSPISGHRSVSWYQQTPGQGLQFLFEYFSETQRNKGNFPGRFSGRQFSNSRSEMNVSTLELGDSALYLCASSAGQFTEAFFGQGTRLTVV.